This T cell receptor (beta chain) was documented in a study of cytomegalovirus exposure and HLA in healthy donors. Overall study context: Roughly 77 million unique TCRs from HLA-typed donors made up an early data release. General study points: Investigators reported 150 to 200 TCR beta chains as tied to cytomegalovirus. No immune exposure information besides CMV serostatus was available.

Researchers ran the PCR with 60 Vbeta and 13 Jbeta primers. TCRdb keeps only in-frame clones here, not all; method: immunoSEQ multiplex PCR. In the table there are about 120,000 clones, around 80% of which are singletons. Those who donated were healthy bone marrow donors. The V segment lost 3 bases and the J segment 6 bases; nucleotides outside the gene matches: 8. Per the germline V gene, CDR1 is SGDLS and CDR2 is YYNGEE. There are 14 residues in the CDR3. This clone was seen more than once but under ten times. Its antigen is unknown. The source is a man aged 25-45 years in good health and CMV-seropositive. The rearrangement joins TRBV9 to TRBJ1-2; 7 bases fit TRBD1. Sequencing used PBMCs. CDR3 region: CASSASTGIHGYTF. The CDR3 DNA sequence: TGTGCCAGCAGCGCCTCGACAGGGATCCATGGCTACACCTTC.